A single sample is the source of the 14 T cell receptor beta chains below, sequenced in a study of T cells after yellow fever vaccination. TCRdb processed the 5' RACE reads anew with MiXCR; each CDR3 protein has one entry. In the table there are about 260,000 distinct CDR3 sequences, around 3.5% of which are singletons. Source: PBMCs, taken 15 days after the yellow fever booster vaccination. The source is a man between 18 and 29 years old who received the YFV17D yellow fever vaccine.

This clonotype was found many times. This rearrangement joins TRBV6-5 to TRBJ1-5, with D possibly TRBD1 on 5 matching bases. V lost 8 bases, J lost 4 bases, and 9 bases lay in between. Germline assignment: CDR1 MNHEY and CDR2 SVGAGI. The CDR3 runs to 12 residues. This CDR3 reads CASGAENQPQHF. As DNA, the CDR3 is TGTGCCAGCGGGGCAGAGAATCAGCCCCAGCATTTT.

As regards this clonotype: A much larger clonotype is one base distant, so this may be a read error. This rearrangement joins TRBV20-1 to TRBJ2-7; possibly TRBD2 for D (5 bases). The CDR3 runs 15 residues. V was trimmed by 0 bases and J by 6 bases, leaving 18 bases between them. The germline CDR1 and CDR2 sequences are DFQATT and SNEGSKA (reference sequence). CDR3: CSARDRRRGSGEQYF. The DNA for the CDR3 is TGCAGTGCTAGAGATAGGCGAAGAGGGTCCGGCGAGCAGTACTTC.

This clonotype has more than one count but fewer than ten. The gene calls are TRBV7-9 and TRBJ1-2, with D uncertain. The CDR3 is made up of 15 amino acids. Germline V CDR1 and CDR2: SEHNR, FQNEAQ (reference sequence). Trimming cost V 5 bases and J 0 bases, with 13 bases left between them. CDR3 residues: CASSPTRGANYGYTF. For the CDR3, the DNA is TGTGCCAGCAGCCCCACACGGGGTGCTAACTATGGCTACACCTTC.

This clonotype was picked up many times. The chain combines TRBV7-6 with TRBJ1-2; no firm D call. Deletions cut 0 bases from V and 4 bases from J, with 12 bases between. The length of the CDR3 is 15 residues. Germline V gives CDR1 SGHVS, CDR2 FNYEAQ. The CDR3 protein is CASSLAPAETYGYTF. The CDR3 coding sequence is TGTGCCAGCAGCTTAGCCCCCGCGGAGACCTATGGCTACACCTTC.

In its sample, this clonotype was seen many times. The chain couples TRBV4-3 to TRBJ2-1, with D possibly being TRBD2 (6 bases). The germline gives CDR1 LGHNA, CDR2 YSLEER. The CDR3 spans 15 residues. The ends were cut back, 6 bases at V and 6 bases at J, with 18 bases in the middle. CDR3 region: CASRIGLFARNEQFF. The CDR3 DNA reads TGCGCCAGCAGGATTGGACTATTTGCCCGCAATGAGCAGTTCTTC.

Many counts were recorded for this clonotype. The chain recombines TRBV7-2 with TRBJ1-1; no reliable D call. Germline lookup yields CDR1 SGHTA and CDR2 FQGNSA. V lost 3 bases and J 3 bases, leaving 11 bases between the germline ends. The CDR3 is 14 residues long. The CDR3 loop reads CASSLGPRDTEAFF. CDR3 in DNA: TGTGCCAGCAGCTTGGGTCCGCGGGACACTGAAGCTTTCTTT.

This clonotype occurred a few times. The chain joins TRBV18 to TRBJ2-1, with unresolved D. Per the germline V gene, CDR1 is KGHSH and CDR2 is LQKENI. The V and J ends lost 4 bases and 8 bases respectively, with 15 bases between them. This CDR3 spans 14 amino acids. This CDR3 is CASSLAEASHEQFF. DNA for the CDR3: TGTGCCAGCTCACTGGCAGAGGCGTCTCATGAGCAGTTCTTC.

This clonotype was picked up many times. The rearrangement links TRBV7-2 to TRBJ1-2; D is perhaps TRBD1 (5 bases). The CDR3 has 17 residues. Germline CDR1 reads SGHTA; CDR2 reads FQGNSA. With 0 bases removed from V and 4 bases from J, the gap between germline ends came to 18 bases. CDR3 bases: TGTGCCAGCAGCTTAGCGACTGGCCAGGGAGGCGGCTATGGCTACACCTTC. Its translation: CASSLATGQGGGYGYTF.

Worth noting for this clonotype: A single base separates this from a much larger clone, so it may be a read error. This likely comes from a read error, as the CDR3 has no conserved phenylalanine or tryptophan at its end. The chain joins TRBV20-1 to TRBJ1-1; 8 bases are a match to TRBD1. With V trimmed by 5 bases and J by 1 base, 9 bases remained unmatched. From germline, CDR1 is DFQATT and CDR2 SNEGSKA (reference sequence). The CDR3 covers 15 residues. The chain's CDR3 is CSAATTGTGNTEAFS. CDR3 sequence (DNA): TGCAGTGCTGCTACTACCGGGACAGGGAACACTGAAGCTTTCTCT.

This clonotype was counted many times. The CDR3 loop is CSARGESSYEQYV. The CDR3 DNA is TGCAGTGCTCGCGGGGAATCCTCCTACGAGCAGTACGTC. V usage is TRBV20-1 and J usage is TRBJ2-7; D is perhaps TRBD2 (6 bases). Germline V gene lookup returns CDR1 DFQATT and CDR2 SNEGSKA (reference sequence). The CDR3 runs 13 residues. Trimming shortened V by 5 bases and J by 0 bases, and 11 bases separated the two germline ends.

This clonotype was observed at least ten times. The rearrangement links TRBV5-6 to TRBJ2-1; no clear D. Germline CDR1 and CDR2: SGHDT and YYEEEE. The CDR3 spans 14 residues. Trimming removed 2 bases at V and 6 bases at J, with 12 bases between. This CDR3 reads CASSFRPVGNEQFF. The DNA for the CDR3 is TGTGCCAGCAGCTTCCGGCCAGTGGGCAATGAGCAGTTCTTC.

This chain joins TRBV7-6 and TRBJ2-3; 10 bases map to TRBD2. Germline V gives CDR1 SGHVS, CDR2 FNYEAQ. J lost 3 bases, V lost 2 bases, and 5 bases had no gene match. This CDR3 region has 16 residues. The CDR3 here is CASSLMVAGGTDTQYF. CDR3 bases: TGTGCCAGCAGCTTAATGGTAGCGGGGGGAACAGATACGCAGTATTTT.

This clonotype was detected ten times or more. The chain joins TRBV30 to TRBJ1-6, with 7 bases that match TRBD1. Germline V CDR1 and CDR2: GTSNPN, SVGIG (reference sequence). Germline trimming cut 3 bases from V and 4 bases from J; bases unmatched to any gene: 3. The CDR3 extends over 14 amino acids. The CDR3 bases are TGTGCCTGGAGCCTGGGACAGTATAATTCACCCCTCCACTTT. This gives the protein CAWSLGQYNSPLHF.

This clonotype was seen ten or more times. This chain links TRBV5-1 with TRBJ1-1; D gene ambiguous. The CDR3 runs to 16 residues. The V gene's germline CDR1 is SGHRS and CDR2 YFSETQ. Trimming stripped 0 bases from V and 2 bases from J, with 14 bases between. The CDR3, as DNA: TGCGCCAGCAGCTTGGGGCTGACCGGGGAAAACACTGAAGCTTTCTTT. Amino acid sequence: CASSLGLTGENTEAFF.